This T cell receptor beta chain was sequenced for a study of cytomegalovirus exposure and HLA in healthy donors. As for the study in general: There were 90 million to 130 million unique TCR beta sequences, drawn from approximately 180 million T cells, in an earlier analysis. Study observations and caveats: Analyzed later, association rates of TCRs varied across HLA loci, with DRB1 most and HLA-C fewest. The study recorded 164 TCR beta chains that were cytomegalovirus-associated. A later analysis found most CMV-associated TCR beta chains apparently HLA-restricted.

This clone came up once. Its antigen remains unknown. Vbeta (60) and Jbeta (13) primers were used in the PCR. Assay used: immunoSEQ multiplex PCR; TCRdb lists only in-frame clones, some missing. The table includes 95,000 to 150,000 clones, around 67% detected once. The sample taken for sequencing was PBMCs. The clonotype originates from a man aged 55 to 69 in good health and CMV-seropositive.

CDR3 loop: CASSEYHLKTGSEAFF. In DNA, the CDR3 is TGTGCCAGCAGTGAATACCACCTAAAAACCGGGAGTGAAGCTTTCTTT. The chain has TRBV6-1 and TRBJ1-1, with D unclear. V shed 2 bases and J shed 7 bases, with 20 bases lying between them. CDR3 length: 16 amino acids. Germline assignment: CDR1 MNHNS and CDR2 SASEGT.